This TCR beta chain was sequenced in a study of blood T cell repertoires in COVID-19. Looking at the study overall: Whether acute or convalescent, the COVID-19 samples came from the United States, Italy and Spain. PBMCs, B-cell-depleted T cells, or T cells were the source of the cDNA or gDNA that made up the material.

V trimming: 7 bases; J trimming: 0 bases; junction bases outside the gene matches: 12. The CDR3 consists of 17 residues. The germline V gene encodes CDR1 SNHLY and CDR2 FYNNEI. Produced via immunoSEQ multiplex PCR; TCRdb's table is partial and in-frame only. The sample contains 25,000 to 30,000 clones, about 90% of which appear only once. Input material: peripheral blood. The V call is TRBV2, the J call TRBJ2-1; TRBD1 matches at 7 bases. This clonotype was obtained from a human donor in a cohort sampled during active COVID-19. CDR3: CASKLSPGTASYNEQFF. The CDR3 nucleotides read TGTGCCAGCAAGCTCAGCCCCGGGACAGCCTCCTACAATGAGCAGTTCTTC.